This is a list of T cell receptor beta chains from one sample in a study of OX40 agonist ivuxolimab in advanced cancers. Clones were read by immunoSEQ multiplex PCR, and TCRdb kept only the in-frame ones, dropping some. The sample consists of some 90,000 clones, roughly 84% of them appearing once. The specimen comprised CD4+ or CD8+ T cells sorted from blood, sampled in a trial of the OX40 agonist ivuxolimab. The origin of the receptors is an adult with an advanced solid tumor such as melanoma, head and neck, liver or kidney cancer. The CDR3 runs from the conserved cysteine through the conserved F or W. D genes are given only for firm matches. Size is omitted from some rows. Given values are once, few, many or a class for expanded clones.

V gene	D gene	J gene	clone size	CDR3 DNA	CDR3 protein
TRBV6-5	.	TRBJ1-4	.	TGTGCCAGCAGTGTAGGGGGACGGTATGGCGAAAAACTGTTTTTT	CASSVGGRYGEKLFF
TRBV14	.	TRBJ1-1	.	TGTGCCAGCAGCCAAGTAGTTCCGAGACAGGAAGCTTTCTTT	CASSQVVPRQEAFF
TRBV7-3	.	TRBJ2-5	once	TGTGCCAGCAGCCGGGACCGGCAGCAGACCCAGTACTTC	CASSRDRQQTQYF
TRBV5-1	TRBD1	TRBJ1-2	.	TGCGCCAGCAGCATACAGGGGGCCCAGGGTGATGGCTACACCTTC	CASSIQGAQGDGYTF
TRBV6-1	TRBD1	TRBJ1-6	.	TGTGCCAGCAGCGCCGGGACAGGGTCAGGTTCACCCCTCCACTTT	CASSAGTGSGSPLHF
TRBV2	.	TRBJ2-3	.	TGTGCCAGCAGAGCTCTGGTGGGGGTCAGCACAGATACGCAGTATTTT	CASRALVGVSTDTQYF
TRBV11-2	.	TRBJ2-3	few	TGTGCCAGCAGCTTAATGGGGCCGCGCACAGATACGCAGTATTTT	CASSLMGPRTDTQYF
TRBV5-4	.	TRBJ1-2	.	TGTGCCAGCAGCTTGGGCAGTAACTATGGCTACACCTTC	CASSLGSNYGYTF
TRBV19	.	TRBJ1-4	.	TGTGCCACTATGGACTTGAATGAAAAACTGTTTTTT	CATMDLNEKLFF
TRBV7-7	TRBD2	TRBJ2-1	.	TGTGCCAGCAGCTTGACTAGCGGGGGATTCTCGGATGAGCAGTTCTTC	CASSLTSGGFSDEQFF
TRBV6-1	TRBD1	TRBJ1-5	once	TGTGCCAGCAGTGCCCCCGCCAGGGGGCGTACTCAGCCCCAGCATTTT	CASSAPARGRTQPQHF
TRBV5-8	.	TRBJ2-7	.	TGTGCCAGCAGCTCCAGGGCCTACGAGCAGTACTTC	CASSSRAYEQYF
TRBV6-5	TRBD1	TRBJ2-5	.	TGTGCCAGCAGCCTTACAGGGGGCTACGAGACCCAGTACTTC	CASSLTGGYETQYF
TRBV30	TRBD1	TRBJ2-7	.	TGTGCCTGGGCGACAGGGCTGTACGAGCAGTACTTC	CAWATGLYEQYF
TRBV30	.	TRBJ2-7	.	TGTGCCTGGAAGGGGGCCTACGAGCAGTACTTC	CAWKGAYEQYF
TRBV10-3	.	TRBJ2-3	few	TGTGCCACCACGGGGGAGCAGGGTTTTTCCACAGATACGCAGTATTTT	CATTGEQGFSTDTQYF
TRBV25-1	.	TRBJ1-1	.	TGTGCCAGCAGGGGCAGGGAGAACACTGAAGCTTTCTTT	CASRGRENTEAFF
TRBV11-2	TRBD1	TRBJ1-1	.	TGTGCCAGCAGCCGACAGGGGGTGGACACTGAAGCTTTCTTT	CASSRQGVDTEAFF
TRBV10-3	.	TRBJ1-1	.	TGTGCCATCAGTGACAGGCGGAACACTGAAGCTTTCTTT	CAISDRRNTEAFF
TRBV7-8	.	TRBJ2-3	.	TGTGCCAGCAGCCCTGCCGAAACGATAAATACGCAGTATTTT	CASSPAETINTQYF
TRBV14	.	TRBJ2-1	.	TGTGCCAGCAGCCAAGATATGAGGGTTCTACTCAATGAGCAGTTCTTC	CASSQDMRVLLNEQFF
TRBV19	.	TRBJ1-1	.	TGTGCCAGTAGTATACGCACAAGGGCGAGGGCTGAAGCTTTCTTT	CASSIRTRARAEAFF
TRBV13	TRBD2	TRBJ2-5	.	TGTGCCAGCAGCCCAGGACTAGCGGGAGAAAGCGAAGAGACCCAGTACTTC	CASSPGLAGESEETQYF
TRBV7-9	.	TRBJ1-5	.	TGTGCCAGCAGCTTCGTTAGGGGGGCCTATAGCAATCAGCCCCAGCATTTT	CASSFVRGAYSNQPQHF
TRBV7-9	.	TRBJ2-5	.	TGTGCCAGCAGCTTAGGGGGGCTAGCAGAGACCCAGTACTTC	CASSLGGLAETQYF
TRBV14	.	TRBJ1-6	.	TGTGCCAGCAGCCAAGATTTCGGGGTTATTAATTCACCCCTCCACTTT	CASSQDFGVINSPLHF
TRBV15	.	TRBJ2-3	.	TGTGCCACCAAACCCCCAGGGGTAAGCACAGATACGCAGTATTTT	CATKPPGVSTDTQYF
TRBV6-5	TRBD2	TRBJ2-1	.	TGTGCCAGCAGTCCAGGACTAGCGGGGGTGATGGGGTTCTTC	CASSPGLAGVMGFF
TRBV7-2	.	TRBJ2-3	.	TGTGCCAGCAGCCGCCTGGGGGCGACTAGCACAGATACGCAGTATTTT	CASSRLGATSTDTQYF
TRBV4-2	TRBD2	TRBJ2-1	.	TGTGCCAGCGGCGTCCGAGGGGCGGGGGGGTCTAATGAGCAGTTCTTC	CASGVRGAGGSNEQFF
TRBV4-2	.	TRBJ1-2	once	TGTGCCAGCAGCCAAGAAGAGGGGGGCGTCAGCCTTAACTATGGCTACACCTTC	CASSQEEGGVSLNYGYTF
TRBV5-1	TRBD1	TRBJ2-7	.	TGCGCCAGCAGCTGGACAGGGCAAGCCTACGAGCAGTACTTC	CASSWTGQAYEQYF
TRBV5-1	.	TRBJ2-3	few	TGCGCCAGCAGCGCGGGACTGGGGGCTTATACGCAGTATTTT	CASSAGLGAYTQYF
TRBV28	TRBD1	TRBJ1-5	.	TGTGCCAGCAGGGACAGGGCACGGCCCCAGCATTTT	CASRDRARPQHF
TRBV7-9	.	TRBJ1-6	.	TGTGCCAGCAGCTACGAAACCGTCTCCTATAATTCACCCCTCCACTTT	CASSYETVSYNSPLHF
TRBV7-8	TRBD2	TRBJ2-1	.	TGTGCCAGCAGCTTAGACAGACTAGCGGGGCCCAACAATGAGCAGTTCTTC	CASSLDRLAGPNNEQFF
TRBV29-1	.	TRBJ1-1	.	TGCAGCGGGGCTGGGGGGGCGGTGAACACTGAAGCTTTCTTT	CSGAGGAVNTEAFF
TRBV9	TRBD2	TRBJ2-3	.	TGTGCCAGCAGCCCTCTAGCGGGGGGTTTAGATACGCAGTATTTT	CASSPLAGGLDTQYF
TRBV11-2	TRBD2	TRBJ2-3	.	TGTGCCAGCAGCCTCGGACTAGCGGGGGGCACAGATACGCAGTATTTT	CASSLGLAGGTDTQYF
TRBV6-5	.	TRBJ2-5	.	TGTGCCAGCAGTTCTGTTAGGACTGCCGGGACCCAGTACTTC	CASSSVRTAGTQYF
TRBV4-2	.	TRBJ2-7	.	TGTGCCAGCAGCCAAGATCCCCGGGTAGCCTCCCTCGAGCAGTACTTC	CASSQDPRVASLEQYF
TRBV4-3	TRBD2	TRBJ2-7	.	TGCGCCAGCAGCCAAGCAGCTAGCGGGGGGACCTACGAGCAGTACTTC	CASSQAASGGTYEQYF
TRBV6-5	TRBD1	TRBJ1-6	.	TGTGTCACAGGGGAGATAGGATCACCCCTCCACTTT	CVTGEIGSPLHF
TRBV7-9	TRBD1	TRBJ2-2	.	TGTGCCAGCAGCTTATGGGACAGGAGCACCGGGGAGCTGTTTTTT	CASSLWDRSTGELFF
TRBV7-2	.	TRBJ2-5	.	TGTGCCAGCAGCTCGCCCCCGGGACCATCAAGAGAGACCCAGTACTTC	CASSSPPGPSRETQYF
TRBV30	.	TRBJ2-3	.	TGTGCCTGGAGTGTAAACAGGAACACAGATACGCAGTATTTT	CAWSVNRNTDTQYF
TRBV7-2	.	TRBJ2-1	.	TGTGCCAGCAGCTTATCGTCCGGCTTATACAATGAGCAGTTCTTC	CASSLSSGLYNEQFF
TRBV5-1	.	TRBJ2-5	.	TGCGCCAGCAGCAGGAGGGTGGAAGGGGGCCGAGAGACCCAGTACTTC	CASSRRVEGGRETQYF
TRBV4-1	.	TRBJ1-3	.	TGCGCCAGCAGCCAAGGGCACACCATATATTTT	CASSQGHTIYF
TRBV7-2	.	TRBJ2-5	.	TGTGCCAGCAGCTTAAGTGGGAGGGGGAGCCAAGAGACCCAGTACTTC	CASSLSGRGSQETQYF
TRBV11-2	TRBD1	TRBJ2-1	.	TGTGCCAGCAGCCGCCACGCCAACAGGGGGCGCTACAATGAGCAGTTCTTC	CASSRHANRGRYNEQFF
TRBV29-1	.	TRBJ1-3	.	TGCAGCGTTGAAGTGTCCAGCCCGATGGGAACTGGAAACACCATATATTTT	CSVEVSSPMGTGNTIYF